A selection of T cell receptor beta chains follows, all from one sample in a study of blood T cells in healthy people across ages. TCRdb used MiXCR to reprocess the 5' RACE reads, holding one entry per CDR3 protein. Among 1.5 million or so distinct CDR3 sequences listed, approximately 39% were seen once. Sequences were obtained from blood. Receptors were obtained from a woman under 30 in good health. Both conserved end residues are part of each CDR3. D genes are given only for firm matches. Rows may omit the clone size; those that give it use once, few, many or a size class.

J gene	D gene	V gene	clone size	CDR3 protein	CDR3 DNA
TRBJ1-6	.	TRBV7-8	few	CASSLRTLDNSPLHF	TGTGCCAGCAGTTTACGGACTTTGGATAATTCACCCCTCCACTTT
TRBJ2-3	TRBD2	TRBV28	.	CASSFLVSGRDTQYF	TGTGCCAGCTCCTTTCTCGTCAGCGGGAGAGATACGCAGTATTTT
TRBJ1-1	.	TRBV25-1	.	CASSASAGSEAFF	TGTGCCAGCAGCGCGAGTGCTGGCAGTGAAGCTTTCTTT
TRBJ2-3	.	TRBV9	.	CASSVVSGSTDTQYF	TGTGCCAGCAGCGTAGTAAGCGGTAGCACAGATACGCAGTATTTT
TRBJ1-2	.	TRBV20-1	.	CSARDRGELRKGYTF	TGCAGTGCTAGAGATAGGGGGGAACTTAGAAAAGGCTACACCTTC
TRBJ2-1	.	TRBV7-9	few	CASSLQSVADEQFF	TGTGCCAGCAGCTTACAGAGTGTGGCCGATGAGCAGTTCTTC
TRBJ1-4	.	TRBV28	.	CASTTGADATNEKLFF	TGTGCCAGCACGACAGGAGCAGATGCAACTAATGAAAAACTGTTTTTT
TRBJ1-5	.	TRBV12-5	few	CASWPRARQPQHF	TGTGCTAGTTGGCCTCGGGCCCGTCAGCCCCAGCATTTT
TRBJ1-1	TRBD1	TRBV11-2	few	CASSLVGRGPNTEAFF	TGTGCCAGCAGCTTAGTGGGCAGGGGGCCGAACACTGAAGCTTTCTTT
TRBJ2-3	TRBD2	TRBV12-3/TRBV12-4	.	CASCLAGGPPDTQYF	TGTGCCAGCTGTTTAGCGGGGGGGCCCCCAGATACGCAGTATTTT
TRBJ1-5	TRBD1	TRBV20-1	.	CSARTGASNQPQHF	TGCAGTGCCAGGACAGGGGCCAGCAATCAGCCCCAGCATTTT
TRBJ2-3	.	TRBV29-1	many	CSVGRALTDTQYF	TGCAGCGTTGGTAGGGCGTTAACAGATACGCAGTATTTT
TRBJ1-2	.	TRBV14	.	CASSQRTEGLYGYTF	TGTGCCAGCAGCCAGAGGACAGAAGGACTTTATGGCTACACCTTC
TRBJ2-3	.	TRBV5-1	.	CASSFSRGKDTQYF	TGCGCCAGCAGCTTCTCCAGGGGTAAAGATACGCAGTATTTT
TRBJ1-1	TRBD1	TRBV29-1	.	CSVALDRGAFF	TGCAGCGTGGCCCTAGACAGGGGAGCTTTCTTT
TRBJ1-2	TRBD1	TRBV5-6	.	CASSSWDRDYGYTF	TGTGCCAGCAGCAGCTGGGACAGGGACTATGGCTACACCTTC